This T cell receptor beta chain was sequenced in a study of a mutant IDH1 vaccine in newly diagnosed glioma. Study-wide context: Vaccination began 4-6 weeks post radiotherapy alone, or with temozolomide cycles. Earlier treatment was radiotherapy, temozolomide, or both, with most getting both.

Worth noting for this clone: What it recognizes is unknown.

Time point reported: week 5, during vaccination. With topical imiquimod, each dose of the vaccine consisted of 300 ug of mutant IDH1 20-mer peptide. CDR1 and CDR2 from the germline V gene are MNHEY and SVGAGI. V shed 2 bases and J shed 7 bases, with 14 bases lying between them. The CDR3 consists of 14 residues. Libraries were prepared by immunoSEQ multiplex PCR; TCRdb keeps only in-frame clonotypes and omits some of them. The sample records about 38,000 clones, about 80% being singletons. The sample in question was PBMCs, obtained from a glioma patient whose treatment included an IDH1 peptide vaccine. The clonotype was recovered from a man aged 35 to 55 with glioma. The chain carries TRBV6-5 and TRBJ1-2; D may be TRBD1 (5 bases). The CDR3 loop reads CASSYDSQGAGYTF. The CDR3 nucleotides are TGTGCCAGCAGTTACGATAGCCAAGGGGCTGGCTACACCTTC.